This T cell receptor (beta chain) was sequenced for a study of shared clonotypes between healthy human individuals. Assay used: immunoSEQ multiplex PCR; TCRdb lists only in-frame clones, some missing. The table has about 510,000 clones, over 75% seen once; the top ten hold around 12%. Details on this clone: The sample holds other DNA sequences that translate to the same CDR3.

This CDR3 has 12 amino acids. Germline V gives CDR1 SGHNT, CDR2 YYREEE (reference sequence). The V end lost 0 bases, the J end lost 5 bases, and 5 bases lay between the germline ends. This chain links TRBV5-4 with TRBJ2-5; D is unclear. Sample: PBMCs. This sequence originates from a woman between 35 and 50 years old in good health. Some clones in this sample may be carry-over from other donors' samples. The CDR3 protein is CASSLESETQYF. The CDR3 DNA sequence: TGTGCCAGCAGCTTGGAGTCGGAGACCCAGTACTTC.